One sample yielded the 23 T cell receptor beta chains listed below, sequenced in a study of T-cell reconstitution after alpha-beta-depleted transplantation in children. For TCRbeta, the library was prepared with unique molecular identifiers. One entry per CDR3 protein results from TCRdb running MiXCR on the PCR reads. Of 250,000 to 350,000 distinct CDR3 sequences in the sample, around 25% are singletons; the top ten hold 11%. Sequenced here: PBMCs, mostly from graft donor cells, sampled 180 days after TCRalphabeta/CD19-depleted stem cell transplant. Receptors originate from a male patient younger than 18 who had a stem cell transplant for acute lymphoblastic leukemia, so the T cells may come from the graft donor.

The V and J genes are TRBV7-3 and TRBJ1-2; D gene ambiguous. The germline V gene encodes CDR1 SGHTA and CDR2 FQGTGA. The V and J ends lost 1 base and 2 bases respectively, with 8 bases between them. The CDR3 covers 14 residues. In nucleotides, the CDR3 is TGTGCCAGCAGCTTAATGGCGGGGAACTATGGCTACACCTTC. It is translated as CASSLMAGNYGYTF.

This clonotype was counted between two and nine times. V is TRBV18 and J is TRBJ2-3; 10 bases match TRBD2. Germline assignment: CDR1 KGHSH and CDR2 LQKENI. CDR3 length: 17 amino acids. Losses at the gene ends were 1 base for V and 1 base for J; bases not matched to a gene: 5. Here the CDR3 reads CASSPRLAGEGTDTQYF. CDR3 in DNA: TGTGCCAGCTCACCACGGCTAGCGGGAGAAGGCACAGATACGCAGTATTTT.

The genes are TRBV7-9 and TRBJ2-2; TRBD2 aligns across 7 bases. The germline CDR1 and CDR2 sequences are SEHNR and FQNEAQ (reference sequence). V lost 4 bases to trimming and J lost 1 base; unmatched junction nucleotides: 9. This CDR3 is built from 17 residues. DNA for the CDR3: TGTGCCAGCAGCTACAGAGCGGGGAGAGGGAACACCGGGGAGCTGTTTTTT. This encodes CASSYRAGRGNTGELFF.

The chain employs TRBV7-8 and TRBJ2-7, with TRBD2 identical over 7 bases. Germline trimming cut 5 bases from V and 6 bases from J; bases unmatched to any gene: 7. This CDR3 spans 13 amino acids. CDR1 and CDR2 from the germline V gene are SGHVS and FQNEAQ. This CDR3 reads CASSRRGGGEQYF. The CDR3 DNA reads as TGTGCCAGCAGCCGCCGAGGCGGGGGCGAGCAGTACTTC.

The rearrangement uses TRBV5-1 and TRBJ1-2; 7 bases are a match to TRBD1. Trimming cost V 4 bases and J 8 bases; bases outside gene matches: 11. Per germline, CDR1 SGHRS and CDR2 YFSETQ. The CDR3 length is 14 residues. The CDR3 sequence: CASSVLTGREGYTF. The CDR3 DNA sequence: TGCGCCAGCAGCGTCCTGACAGGGCGAGAAGGCTACACCTTC.

The table lists this clonotype with a few counts. This chain connects TRBV12-5 to TRBJ1-2; no clear D gene. Deletions cut 5 bases from V and 8 bases from J, with 18 bases between. Germline CDR1 is LGHNT and CDR2 is FRNRAP. The length of the CDR3 is 14 residues. In DNA, the CDR3 is TGTGCTAGTGGTCCATCCGGGGTTCAAAAGGGCTACACCTTC. Encoded protein: CASGPSGVQKGYTF.

V usage is TRBV5-1 and J usage is TRBJ2-3; possible D gene TRBD2, 5 bases. Germline V gene lookup returns CDR1 SGHRS and CDR2 YFSETQ. The V end was cut by 2 bases, the J end by 4 bases, with 11 bases between. This CDR3 is 14 amino acids long. The DNA of the CDR3 is TGCGCCAGCAGCTTCGTTGGGAGCGCAGATACGCAGTATTTT. Translating gives CASSFVGSADTQYF.

There are a few counts of this clonotype. The V gene is TRBV27, the J gene TRBJ2-7; D call uncertain. The germline V gene encodes CDR1 MNHEY and CDR2 SMNVEV (reference sequence). This CDR3 comprises 14 residues. Between the trimmed V and J ends, which lost 3 bases and 0 bases, there was a span of 9 bases. CDR3: CASSFSFSSYEQYF. The CDR3 DNA is TGTGCCAGCAGTTTTTCTTTCAGCTCCTACGAGCAGTACTTC.

The chain combines TRBV20-1 with TRBJ2-2; unclear D gene. Looked up from germline, CDR1 is DFQATT and CDR2 is SNEGSKA (reference sequence). The CDR3 has 12 amino acids. The V gene lost 5 bases and the J gene lost 7 bases, with 11 bases spanning the gap. The CDR3 reads CSAPLLVGELFF. The CDR3 DNA sequence: TGCAGTGCTCCACTCCTTGTCGGGGAGCTGTTTTTT.

This clonotype was found a few times. The chain recombines TRBV20-1 with TRBJ2-6; the D gene is possibly TRBD2 (5 bases). The CDR3 is 15 amino acids. Germline V lookup: CDR1 DFQATT, CDR2 SNEGSKA (reference sequence). V lost 6 bases and J 0 bases, leaving 12 bases between the germline ends. The CDR3 is CSAPQGGSGANVLTF. DNA for the CDR3: TGCAGTGCCCCACAAGGAGGCTCTGGGGCCAACGTCCTGACTTTC.

This clonotype was counted between two and nine times. The J gene is TRBJ2-5, the V gene TRBV7-9, with 8 bases lining up with TRBD2. J was trimmed by 1 base and V by 7 bases; bases with no gene match: 5. CDR1 is SEHNR, CDR2 FQNEAQ, per germline (reference sequence). There are 14 residues in the CDR3. This CDR3 reads CASNVAGLQETQYF. The CDR3 bases are TGTGCCAGCAACGTAGCGGGACTCCAAGAGACCCAGTACTTC.

In this sample, this clonotype turned up once. The chain has TRBV5-1 and TRBJ1-2, with 8 bases matching TRBD1. The J segment lost 4 bases and the V segment lost 3 bases, leaving 20 bases of the junction unmatched. CDR1 SGHRS and CDR2 YFSETQ come from the germline V gene. CDR3 length: 19 residues. The CDR3 DNA reads as TGCGCCAGCAGCTCTACCAGTTCAGGGGGCGAGATACGCGGCTATGGCTACACCTTC. The encoded protein is CASSSTSSGGEIRGYGYTF.

The rearrangement joins TRBV12-3 or TRBV12-4 to TRBJ2-5; possibly TRBD2 for D (5 bases). The ends were cut back, 8 bases at V and 0 bases at J, with 13 bases in the middle. CDR3 length: 14 amino acids. For the CDR3, the DNA is TGTGCCAGCTCGCTCTCGGGGTACCAAGAGACCCAGTACTTC. Translation gives CASSLSGYQETQYF.

This clonotype was picked up a small number of times. J is TRBJ2-5 and V is TRBV20-1; the match to TRBD1 covers 9 bases. J gave up 2 bases and V 5 bases, and 6 bases lay outside the gene matches. Germline-derived CDR1 and CDR2 are DFQATT and SNEGSKA (reference sequence). The CDR3 totals 14 residues. DNA for the CDR3: TGCAGTGCTCTTCGGACAGGGGTGCAAGAGACCCAGTACTTC. This codes for CSALRTGVQETQYF.

The J gene is TRBJ2-7, the V gene TRBV20-1; D unclear. The ends were cut back, 5 bases at V and 2 bases at J, with 13 bases in the middle. Germline CDR1 DFQATT, CDR2 SNEGSKA (reference sequence). CDR3 length equals 13 residues. For the CDR3, the DNA is TGCAGTGCTTCCACGGACCGGCCCTACGAGCAGTACTTC. It is translated as CSASTDRPYEQYF.

This clonotype was observed a few times. The chain carries TRBV7-2 and TRBJ2-5, with 8 bases that match TRBD2. V dropped 1 base and J dropped 4; count of bases not matched to a gene: 5. Germline CDR1 SGHTA, CDR2 FQGNSA. CDR3 length: 15 residues. CDR3 region: CASSLERTSGETQYF. DNA of the CDR3: TGTGCCAGCAGCTTAGAGAGAACTAGCGGAGAGACCCAGTACTTC.

This clonotype came up a few times. The genes are TRBV12-5 and TRBJ2-1, with 8 positions matching TRBD2. This CDR3 spans 17 amino acids. CDR1 is LGHNT, CDR2 FRNRAP, per germline. After removal of 2 bases from V and 7 bases from J, the junction contained 13 bases not matched to a gene. CDR3 protein: CASGLQIGGRRVNEQFF. The CDR3 DNA sequence: TGTGCTAGTGGTTTGCAAATTGGCGGGAGGAGGGTTAATGAGCAGTTCTTC.

The chain employs TRBV6-1 and TRBJ1-2; D perhaps matches TRBD1 (5 bases). The CDR3 sequence is 17 residues long. V was trimmed by 5 bases and J by 3 bases, leaving 22 bases between them. Germline V gene lookup returns CDR1 MNHNS and CDR2 SASEGT. This CDR3 is CASSKFSGTKMDYGYTF. The DNA for the CDR3 is TGTGCCAGCAGTAAGTTCTCCGGGACCAAAATGGACTATGGCTACACCTTC.

This clonotype was counted only a few times. V and J are TRBV20-1 and TRBJ2-7; 14 positions match TRBD2. Germline V gene lookup returns CDR1 DFQATT and CDR2 SNEGSKA (reference sequence). CDR3 length equals 19 residues. V lost 3 bases to trimming and J lost 2 bases; unmatched junction nucleotides: 15. Here the CDR3 DNA reads TGCAGTGCTAGTCCCCCAACGACTAGCGGGAGGGCCGGTCCCTACGAGCAGTACTTC. Its protein is CSASPPTTSGRAGPYEQYF.

This clonotype was detected only a few times. J is TRBJ2-7 and V is TRBV12-3 or TRBV12-4; 12 nucleotides match TRBD1. V trimming: 3 bases; J trimming: 2 bases; junction bases outside the gene matches: 14. CDR3 size: 19 residues. CDR3 residues: CASSFPPSTGTGGPYEQYF. CDR3 bases: TGTGCCAGCAGTTTCCCTCCCTCGACCGGGACAGGGGGCCCCTACGAGCAGTACTTC.

This chain uses TRBV5-6 with TRBJ2-7, with 7 bases aligning to TRBD2. CDR1 SGHDT and CDR2 YYEEEE come from the germline V gene. The CDR3 consists of 15 residues. J was trimmed by 0 bases and V by 2 bases; bases with no gene match: 5. CDR3 amino acids: CASSFRDYPSYEQYF. The CDR3 DNA reads as TGTGCCAGCAGCTTCCGGGACTACCCCTCCTACGAGCAGTACTTC.

This clonotype was recorded a few times. CDR3 amino acids: CSVSGSLNNEQFF. CDR3 bases: TGCAGTGTAAGCGGAAGCCTGAACAATGAGCAGTTCTTC. The V gene is TRBV20-1, the J gene TRBJ2-1; D is possibly TRBD2 (5 bases). V dropped 7 bases and J dropped 5 bases, with 15 bases sitting between them. This CDR3 contains 13 residues. Germline CDR1 reads DFQATT; CDR2 reads SNEGSKA (reference sequence).

For this clonotype: This may come from a read error, since a much larger clone is one base off. The V call is TRBV7-8, the J call TRBJ2-7; D not certain. The CDR3 has 11 amino acids. CDR1 is SGHVS and CDR2 is FQNEAQ in the germline V gene. CDR3 sequence (DNA): TGTGCCAGCAGCTTACACTACGAGCTGTACTTC. As protein: CASSLHYELYF.